This TCR beta chain was recorded in a study of shared clonotypes between healthy human individuals. Study observations and caveats: A small donor pool kept down the genetic and exposure-history diversity that was represented. The expectation was that sequencing depth would affect clonotype sharing among donors.

With regard to this clone: Its antigen is still unknown.

Some clones are missing from TCRdb's copy, which holds only in-frame ones; the method was immunoSEQ multiplex PCR. Seen here are more than 1 million clones, more than 75% observed once, and the top ten hold 0.5% to 0.6%. V was pared by 9 bases and J by 0 bases, with 8 bases between. Germline V gene sequence: CDR1 MNHEY, CDR2 SMNVEV (reference sequence). This CDR3 is built from 12 residues. J is TRBJ1-2 and V is TRBV27; D uncertain. This sequence originates from a young man in good health. Some clones in this sample may be carry-over from other donors' samples. Sequenced: memory CD4+ T cells from PBMCs. Regarding subset: CD45RA-negative fraction. The CDR3: CASPGANYGYTF. In DNA form, the CDR3 reads TGTGCCAGTCCAGGTGCTAACTATGGCTACACCTTC.